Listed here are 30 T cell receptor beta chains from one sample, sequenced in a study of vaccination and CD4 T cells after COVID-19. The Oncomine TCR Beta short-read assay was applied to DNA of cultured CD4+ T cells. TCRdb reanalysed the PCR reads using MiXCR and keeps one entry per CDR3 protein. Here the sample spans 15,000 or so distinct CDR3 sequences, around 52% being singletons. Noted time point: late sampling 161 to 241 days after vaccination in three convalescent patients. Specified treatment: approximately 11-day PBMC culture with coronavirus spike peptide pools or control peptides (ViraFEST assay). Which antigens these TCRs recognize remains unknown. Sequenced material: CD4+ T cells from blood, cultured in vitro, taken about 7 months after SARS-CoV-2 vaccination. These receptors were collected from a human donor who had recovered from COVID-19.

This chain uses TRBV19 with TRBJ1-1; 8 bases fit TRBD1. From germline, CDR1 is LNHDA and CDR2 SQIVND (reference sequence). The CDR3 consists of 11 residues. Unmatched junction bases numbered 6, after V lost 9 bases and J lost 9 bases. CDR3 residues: CASSTGVKAFF. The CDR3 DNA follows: TGTGCCAGCTCGACAGGGGTTAAAGCTTTCTTT. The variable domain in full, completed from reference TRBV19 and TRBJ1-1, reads DGGITQSPKYLFRKEGQNVTLSCEQNLNHDAMYWYRQDPGQGLRLIYYSQIVNDFQKGDIAEGYSVSREKKESFPLTVTSAQKNPTAFYLCASSTGVKAFFGQGTRLTVV.

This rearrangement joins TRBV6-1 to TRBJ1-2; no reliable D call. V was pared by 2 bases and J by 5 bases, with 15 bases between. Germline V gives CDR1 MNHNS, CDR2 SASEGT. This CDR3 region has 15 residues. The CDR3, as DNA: TGTGCCAGCAGTGAAACGTTTGTCGGAGGGTATGGCTACACCTTC. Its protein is CASSETFVGGYGYTF.

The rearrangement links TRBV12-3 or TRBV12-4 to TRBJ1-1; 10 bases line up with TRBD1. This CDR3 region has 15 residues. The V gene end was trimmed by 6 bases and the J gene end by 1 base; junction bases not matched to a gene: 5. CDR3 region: CASRGRQGANTEAFF. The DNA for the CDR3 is TGTGCCAGCAGGGGCCGACAGGGGGCGAACACTGAAGCTTTCTTT.

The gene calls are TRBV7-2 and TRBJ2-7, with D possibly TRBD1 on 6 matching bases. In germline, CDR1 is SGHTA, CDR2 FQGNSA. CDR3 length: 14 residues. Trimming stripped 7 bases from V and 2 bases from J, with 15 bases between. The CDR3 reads CASTQDRYTYEQYF. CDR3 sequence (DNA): TGTGCCAGCACCCAAGACAGGTACACCTACGAGCAGTACTTC.

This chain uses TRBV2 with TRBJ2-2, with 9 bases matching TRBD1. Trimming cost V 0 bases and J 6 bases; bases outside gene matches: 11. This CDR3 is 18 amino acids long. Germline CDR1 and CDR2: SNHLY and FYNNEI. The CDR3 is CASSEADFRDRDAGELFF. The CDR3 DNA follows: TGTGCCAGCAGTGAAGCGGATTTCCGGGACAGGGACGCCGGGGAGCTGTTTTTT. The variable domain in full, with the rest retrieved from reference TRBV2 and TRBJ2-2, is EPEVTQTPSHQVTQMGQEVILRCVPISNHLYFYWYRQILGQKVEFLVSFYNNEISEKSEIFDDQFSVERPDGSNFTLKIRSTKLEDSAMYFCASSEADFRDRDAGELFFGEGSRLTVL.

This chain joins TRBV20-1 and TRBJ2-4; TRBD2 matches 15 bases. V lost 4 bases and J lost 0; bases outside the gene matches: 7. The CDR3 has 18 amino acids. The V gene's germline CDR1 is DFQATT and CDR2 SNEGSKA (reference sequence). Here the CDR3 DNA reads TGCAGTGCTACCGGGGGACTAGCGGGGGGAAGAGCCAAAAACATTCAGTACTTC. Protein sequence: CSATGGLAGGRAKNIQYF.

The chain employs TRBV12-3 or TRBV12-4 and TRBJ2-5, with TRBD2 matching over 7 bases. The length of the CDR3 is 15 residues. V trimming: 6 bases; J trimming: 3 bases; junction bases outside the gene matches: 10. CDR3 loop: CASRPSGVVKETQYF. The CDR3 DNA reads TGTGCCAGCAGACCCAGCGGGGTTGTTAAAGAGACCCAGTACTTC.

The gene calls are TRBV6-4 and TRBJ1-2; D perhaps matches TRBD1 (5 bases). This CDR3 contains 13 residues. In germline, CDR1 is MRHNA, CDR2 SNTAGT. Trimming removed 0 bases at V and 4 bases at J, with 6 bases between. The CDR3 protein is CASSDSGGYGYTF. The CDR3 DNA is TGTGCCAGCAGTGACTCGGGGGGCTATGGCTACACCTTC.

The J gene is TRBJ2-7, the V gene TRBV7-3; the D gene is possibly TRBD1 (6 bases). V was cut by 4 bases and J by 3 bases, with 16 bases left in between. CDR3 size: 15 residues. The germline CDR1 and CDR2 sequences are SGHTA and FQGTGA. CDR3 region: CASSSTPGTYYEQYF. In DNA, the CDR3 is TGTGCCAGCAGCTCAACCCCCGGGACATACTACGAGCAGTACTTC.

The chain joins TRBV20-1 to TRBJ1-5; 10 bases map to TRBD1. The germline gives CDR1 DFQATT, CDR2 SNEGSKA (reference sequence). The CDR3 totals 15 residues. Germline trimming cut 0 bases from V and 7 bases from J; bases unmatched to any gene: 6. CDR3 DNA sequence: TGCAGTGCTAGAGAGACAGGGGGCGCATGGCAGCCCCAGCATTTT. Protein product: CSARETGGAWQPQHF.

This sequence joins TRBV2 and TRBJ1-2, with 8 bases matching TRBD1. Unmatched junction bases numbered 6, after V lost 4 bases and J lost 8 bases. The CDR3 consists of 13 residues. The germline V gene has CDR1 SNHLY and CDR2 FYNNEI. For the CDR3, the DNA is TGTGCCAGCAGTGCGACAGGGGCAGAGGGCTACACCTTC. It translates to CASSATGAEGYTF.

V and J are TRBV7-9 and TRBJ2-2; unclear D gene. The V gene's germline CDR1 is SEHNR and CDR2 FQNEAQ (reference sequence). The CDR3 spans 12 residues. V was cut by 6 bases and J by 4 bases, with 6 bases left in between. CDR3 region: CASRVSTGELFF. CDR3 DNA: TGTGCCAGCAGAGTTAGCACCGGGGAGCTGTTTTTT.

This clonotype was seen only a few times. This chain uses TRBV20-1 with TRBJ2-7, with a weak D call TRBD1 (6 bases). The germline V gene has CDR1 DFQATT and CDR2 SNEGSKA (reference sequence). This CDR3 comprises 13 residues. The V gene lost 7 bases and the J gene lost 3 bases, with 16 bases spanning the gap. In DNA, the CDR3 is TGCAGTGGTACGACAGGAGCTTACTACGAGCAGTACTTC. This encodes CSGTTGAYYEQYF.

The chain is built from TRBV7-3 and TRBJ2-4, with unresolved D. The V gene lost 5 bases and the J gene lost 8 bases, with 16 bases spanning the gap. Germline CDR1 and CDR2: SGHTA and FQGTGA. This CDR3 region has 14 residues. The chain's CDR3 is CASSLTRVTDIQYF. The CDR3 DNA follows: TGTGCCAGCAGCCTTACACGGGTAACGGACATTCAGTACTTC.

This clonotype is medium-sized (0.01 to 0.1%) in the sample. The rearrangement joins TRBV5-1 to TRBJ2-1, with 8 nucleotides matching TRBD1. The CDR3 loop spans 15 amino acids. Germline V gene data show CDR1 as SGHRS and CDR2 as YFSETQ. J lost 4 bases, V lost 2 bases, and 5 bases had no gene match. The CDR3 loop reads CASSFPDRDYNEQFF. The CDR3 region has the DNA TGCGCCAGCAGCTTCCCGGACAGGGATTACAATGAGCAGTTCTTC.

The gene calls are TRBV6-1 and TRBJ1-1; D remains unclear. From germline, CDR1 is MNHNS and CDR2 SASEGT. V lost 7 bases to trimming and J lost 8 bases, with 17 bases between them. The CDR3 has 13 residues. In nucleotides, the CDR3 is TGTGCCAGCACCCTGAAACGGGGAGTAGAAGCTTTCTTT. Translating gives CASTLKRGVEAFF.

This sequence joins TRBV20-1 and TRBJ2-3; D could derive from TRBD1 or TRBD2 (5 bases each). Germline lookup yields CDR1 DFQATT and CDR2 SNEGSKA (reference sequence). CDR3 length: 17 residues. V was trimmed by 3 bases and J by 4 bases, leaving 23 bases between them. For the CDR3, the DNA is TGCAGTGCTAGGGACTTGCTACGACGGACAAACGCAGATACGCAGTATTTT. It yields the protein CSARDLLRRTNADTQYF.

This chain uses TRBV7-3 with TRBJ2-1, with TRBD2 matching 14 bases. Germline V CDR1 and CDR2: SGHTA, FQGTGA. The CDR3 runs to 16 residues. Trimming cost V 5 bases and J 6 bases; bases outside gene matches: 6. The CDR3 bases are TGTGCCAGCAGCCCCCCGGGACTAGCGGGAGTCAATGAGCAGTTCTTC. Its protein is CASSPPGLAGVNEQFF.

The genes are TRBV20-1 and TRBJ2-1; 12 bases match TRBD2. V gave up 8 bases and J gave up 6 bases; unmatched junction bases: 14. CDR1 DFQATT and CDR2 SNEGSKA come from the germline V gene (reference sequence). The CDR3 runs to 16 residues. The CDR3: CSSRTSGDLSGNEQFF. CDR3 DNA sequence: TGCAGTTCCCGGACTAGCGGGGACCTCTCAGGCAATGAGCAGTTCTTC.

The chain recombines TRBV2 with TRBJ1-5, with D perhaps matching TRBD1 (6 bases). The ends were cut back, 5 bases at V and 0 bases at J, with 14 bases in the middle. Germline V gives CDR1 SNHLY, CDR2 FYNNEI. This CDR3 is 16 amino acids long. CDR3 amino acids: CASSKQGGYSNQPQHF. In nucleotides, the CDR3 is TGTGCCAGCAGTAAACAGGGAGGGTATAGCAATCAGCCCCAGCATTTT.

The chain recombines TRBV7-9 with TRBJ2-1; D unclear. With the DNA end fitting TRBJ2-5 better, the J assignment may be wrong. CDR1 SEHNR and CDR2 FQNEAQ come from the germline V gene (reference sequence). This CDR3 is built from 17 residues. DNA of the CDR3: TGTGCCAGCAGCTTATCTGATTGGTACAGACAACAAGAGACCCAGTACTTC. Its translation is CASSLSDWYRQQETQYF.

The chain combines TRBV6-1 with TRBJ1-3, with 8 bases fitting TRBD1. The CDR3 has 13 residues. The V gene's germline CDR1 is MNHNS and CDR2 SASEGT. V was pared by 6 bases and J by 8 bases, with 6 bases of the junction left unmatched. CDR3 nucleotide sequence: TGTGCCAGCAGAAAGGACAGGGCGGACACCATATATTTT. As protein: CASRKDRADTIYF.

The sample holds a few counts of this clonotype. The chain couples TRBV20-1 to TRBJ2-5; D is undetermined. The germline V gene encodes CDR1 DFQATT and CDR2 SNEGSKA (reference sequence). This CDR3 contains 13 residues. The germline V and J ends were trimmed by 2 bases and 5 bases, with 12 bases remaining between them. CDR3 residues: CSARRRAGETQYF. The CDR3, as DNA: TGCAGTGCTAGACGACGAGCCGGGGAGACCCAGTACTTC.

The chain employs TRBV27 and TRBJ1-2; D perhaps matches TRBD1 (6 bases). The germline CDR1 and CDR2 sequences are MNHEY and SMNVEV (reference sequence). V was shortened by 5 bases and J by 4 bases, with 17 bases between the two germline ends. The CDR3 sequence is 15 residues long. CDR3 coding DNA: TGTGCCAGCAGTCCACTCGGGGGGCGCTCCTATGGCTACACCTTC. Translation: CASSPLGGRSYGYTF.

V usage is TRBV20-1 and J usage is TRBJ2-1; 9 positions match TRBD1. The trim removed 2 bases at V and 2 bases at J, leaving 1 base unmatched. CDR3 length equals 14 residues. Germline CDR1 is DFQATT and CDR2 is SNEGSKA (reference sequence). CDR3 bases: TGCAGTGCTAGACGGACAGGGGCCTACAATGAGCAGTTCTTC. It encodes CSARRTGAYNEQFF.

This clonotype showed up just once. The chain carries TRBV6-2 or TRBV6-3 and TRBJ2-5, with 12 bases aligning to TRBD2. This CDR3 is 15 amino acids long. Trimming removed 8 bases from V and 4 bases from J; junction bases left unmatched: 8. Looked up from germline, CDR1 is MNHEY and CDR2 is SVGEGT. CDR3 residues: CASLWRLAGAETQYF. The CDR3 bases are TGTGCCAGCCTGTGGAGACTAGCGGGGGCAGAGACCCAGTACTTC.

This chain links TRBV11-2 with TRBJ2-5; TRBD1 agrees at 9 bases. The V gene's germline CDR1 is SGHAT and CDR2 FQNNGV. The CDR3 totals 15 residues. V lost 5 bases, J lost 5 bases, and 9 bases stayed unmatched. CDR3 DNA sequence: TGTGCCAGCAGCGAACGTTGGACAGGGGCGGAGACCCAGTACTTC. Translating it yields CASSERWTGAETQYF.

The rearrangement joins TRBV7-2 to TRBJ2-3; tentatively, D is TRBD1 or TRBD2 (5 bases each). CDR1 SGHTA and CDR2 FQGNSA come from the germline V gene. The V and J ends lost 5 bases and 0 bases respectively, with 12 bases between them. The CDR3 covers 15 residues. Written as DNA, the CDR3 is TGTGCCAGCAGCCACCGGGACCGGAGCACAGATACGCAGTATTTT. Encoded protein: CASSHRDRSTDTQYF.

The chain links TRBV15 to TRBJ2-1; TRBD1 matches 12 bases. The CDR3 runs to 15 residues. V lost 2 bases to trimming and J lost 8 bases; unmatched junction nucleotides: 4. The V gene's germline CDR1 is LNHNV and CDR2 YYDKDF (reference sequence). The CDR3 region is CATSRSGTGGYEQFF. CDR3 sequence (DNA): TGTGCCACCAGCAGATCCGGGACAGGGGGCTATGAGCAGTTCTTC.

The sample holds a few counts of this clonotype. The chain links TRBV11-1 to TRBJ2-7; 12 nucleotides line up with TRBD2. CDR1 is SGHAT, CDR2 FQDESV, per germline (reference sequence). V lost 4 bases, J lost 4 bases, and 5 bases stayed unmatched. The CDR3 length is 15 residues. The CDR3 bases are TGTGCCAGCAGCTCCGAGACTAGCGGGAGATACGAGCAGTACTTC. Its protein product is CASSSETSGRYEQYF.